This entry describes one T cell receptor beta chain. V shed 6 bases and J 5 bases; nucleotides not matched to a gene: 10. Germline CDR1 is MGHRA and CDR2 is YSYEKL. CDR3 size: 15 residues. The entry originates in a study of blood T cell repertoires in COVID-19. This table comes from immunoSEQ multiplex PCR, and its TCRdb copy is limited to in-frame clones, with some not included. The data show nearly 350,000 clones, 85% to 90% seen once. Sequencing input: peripheral blood. V gene TRBV4-1 combines with J gene TRBJ1-5; 7 bases map to TRBD1. This TCR was sampled from a woman in her seventies with COVID-19, enrolled during active disease. The CDR3 nucleotides are TGCGCCAGCAGTCCTCTAGACAGGGACGATCAGCCCCAGCATTTT. Amino acids: CASSPLDRDDQPQHF.